The clone carrying this T cell receptor beta chain has more than one count but fewer than ten. What it binds is not known. This sample stems from a study of T cells after yellow fever vaccination. TCRdb reanalysed the 5' RACE reads using MiXCR and keeps one entry per CDR3 protein. The sample lists 400,000 or so distinct CDR3 sequences, roughly 6.2% occurring once. The study, taken as a whole, reports: Researchers cautioned that FACS-sorted repertoires could harbor abundant clonotypes contaminating from the bulk population.

The germline V and J ends were trimmed by 4 bases and 0 bases, with 20 bases remaining between them. CDR1 is DFQATT and CDR2 is SNEGSKA in the germline V gene (reference sequence). The CDR3 runs to 17 residues. The origin of this receptor is a man younger than 45 who received the YFV17D yellow fever vaccine. The material was PBMCs, obtained 5 days after the yellow fever booster vaccination. The chain has TRBV20-1 and TRBJ2-3; D gene ambiguous. This chain's CDR3 is CSATPRVGMGSTDTQYF. CDR3 bases: TGCAGTGCTACCCCCCGAGTAGGGATGGGAAGCACAGATACGCAGTATTTT.